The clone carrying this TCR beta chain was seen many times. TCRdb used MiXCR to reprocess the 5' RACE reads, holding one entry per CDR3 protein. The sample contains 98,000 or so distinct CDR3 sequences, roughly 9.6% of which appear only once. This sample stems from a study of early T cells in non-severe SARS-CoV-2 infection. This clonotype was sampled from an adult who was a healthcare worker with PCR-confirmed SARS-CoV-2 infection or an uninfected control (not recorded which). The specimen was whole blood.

The CDR3 DNA is TGTGCCAGCAGTTACTCCGGCAGGGTTCCCGGGGAGCTGTTTTTT. Its translation: CASSYSGRVPGELFF. J is TRBJ2-2 and V is TRBV6-2 or TRBV6-3, with D possibly being TRBD1 (5 bases). V was trimmed by 0 bases and J by 6 bases, leaving 11 bases between them. Germline CDR1 is MNHEY and CDR2 is SVGEGT. This CDR3 region has 15 residues.